The 3 T cell receptor beta chains below all came from one sample that was sequenced in a study of blood T cell repertoires in COVID-19. Here immunoSEQ multiplex PCR was the method, and the copy in TCRdb shows in-frame clones only, minus some. The repertoire holds fewer than 500,000 clones, with around 84% as singletons. Sequencing used peripheral blood. The origin of the receptors is a human donor with acute or convalescent COVID-19. The donor label of this sample is uncertain.

The chain couples TRBV5-1 to TRBJ2-5, with 8 bases fitting TRBD2. The CDR3 is 14 amino acids. Trimming took 2 bases from V and 4 from J; bases not matched to a gene: 4. The germline CDR1 and CDR2 sequences are SGHRS and YFSETQ. CDR3 nucleotides: TGCGCCAGCAGCTTTATCGGGAGGGCAGAGACCCAGTACTTC. It is translated as CASSFIGRAETQYF.

The chain employs TRBV18 and TRBJ2-5; maybe TRBD2 (6 bases). In germline, CDR1 is KGHSH, CDR2 LQKENI. CDR3 length: 15 residues. Between the trimmed V and J ends, which lost 6 bases and 4 bases, there was a span of 18 bases. CDR3 bases: TGTGCCAGCTCCCCGCAGGGAGGACAAGGAGAGACCCAGTACTTC. Its translation: CASSPQGGQGETQYF.

This chain uses TRBV6-5 with TRBJ1-5; D possibly corresponds to TRBD1 (6 bases). The germline V gene encodes CDR1 MNHEY and CDR2 SVGAGI. CDR3 length: 15 amino acids. V was clipped by 0 bases and J by 4 bases, with 10 bases between them. The CDR3 nucleotides read TGTGCCAGCAGTTACTCTGCGGACAGAAATCAGCCCCAGCATTTT. Protein product: CASSYSADRNQPQHF.